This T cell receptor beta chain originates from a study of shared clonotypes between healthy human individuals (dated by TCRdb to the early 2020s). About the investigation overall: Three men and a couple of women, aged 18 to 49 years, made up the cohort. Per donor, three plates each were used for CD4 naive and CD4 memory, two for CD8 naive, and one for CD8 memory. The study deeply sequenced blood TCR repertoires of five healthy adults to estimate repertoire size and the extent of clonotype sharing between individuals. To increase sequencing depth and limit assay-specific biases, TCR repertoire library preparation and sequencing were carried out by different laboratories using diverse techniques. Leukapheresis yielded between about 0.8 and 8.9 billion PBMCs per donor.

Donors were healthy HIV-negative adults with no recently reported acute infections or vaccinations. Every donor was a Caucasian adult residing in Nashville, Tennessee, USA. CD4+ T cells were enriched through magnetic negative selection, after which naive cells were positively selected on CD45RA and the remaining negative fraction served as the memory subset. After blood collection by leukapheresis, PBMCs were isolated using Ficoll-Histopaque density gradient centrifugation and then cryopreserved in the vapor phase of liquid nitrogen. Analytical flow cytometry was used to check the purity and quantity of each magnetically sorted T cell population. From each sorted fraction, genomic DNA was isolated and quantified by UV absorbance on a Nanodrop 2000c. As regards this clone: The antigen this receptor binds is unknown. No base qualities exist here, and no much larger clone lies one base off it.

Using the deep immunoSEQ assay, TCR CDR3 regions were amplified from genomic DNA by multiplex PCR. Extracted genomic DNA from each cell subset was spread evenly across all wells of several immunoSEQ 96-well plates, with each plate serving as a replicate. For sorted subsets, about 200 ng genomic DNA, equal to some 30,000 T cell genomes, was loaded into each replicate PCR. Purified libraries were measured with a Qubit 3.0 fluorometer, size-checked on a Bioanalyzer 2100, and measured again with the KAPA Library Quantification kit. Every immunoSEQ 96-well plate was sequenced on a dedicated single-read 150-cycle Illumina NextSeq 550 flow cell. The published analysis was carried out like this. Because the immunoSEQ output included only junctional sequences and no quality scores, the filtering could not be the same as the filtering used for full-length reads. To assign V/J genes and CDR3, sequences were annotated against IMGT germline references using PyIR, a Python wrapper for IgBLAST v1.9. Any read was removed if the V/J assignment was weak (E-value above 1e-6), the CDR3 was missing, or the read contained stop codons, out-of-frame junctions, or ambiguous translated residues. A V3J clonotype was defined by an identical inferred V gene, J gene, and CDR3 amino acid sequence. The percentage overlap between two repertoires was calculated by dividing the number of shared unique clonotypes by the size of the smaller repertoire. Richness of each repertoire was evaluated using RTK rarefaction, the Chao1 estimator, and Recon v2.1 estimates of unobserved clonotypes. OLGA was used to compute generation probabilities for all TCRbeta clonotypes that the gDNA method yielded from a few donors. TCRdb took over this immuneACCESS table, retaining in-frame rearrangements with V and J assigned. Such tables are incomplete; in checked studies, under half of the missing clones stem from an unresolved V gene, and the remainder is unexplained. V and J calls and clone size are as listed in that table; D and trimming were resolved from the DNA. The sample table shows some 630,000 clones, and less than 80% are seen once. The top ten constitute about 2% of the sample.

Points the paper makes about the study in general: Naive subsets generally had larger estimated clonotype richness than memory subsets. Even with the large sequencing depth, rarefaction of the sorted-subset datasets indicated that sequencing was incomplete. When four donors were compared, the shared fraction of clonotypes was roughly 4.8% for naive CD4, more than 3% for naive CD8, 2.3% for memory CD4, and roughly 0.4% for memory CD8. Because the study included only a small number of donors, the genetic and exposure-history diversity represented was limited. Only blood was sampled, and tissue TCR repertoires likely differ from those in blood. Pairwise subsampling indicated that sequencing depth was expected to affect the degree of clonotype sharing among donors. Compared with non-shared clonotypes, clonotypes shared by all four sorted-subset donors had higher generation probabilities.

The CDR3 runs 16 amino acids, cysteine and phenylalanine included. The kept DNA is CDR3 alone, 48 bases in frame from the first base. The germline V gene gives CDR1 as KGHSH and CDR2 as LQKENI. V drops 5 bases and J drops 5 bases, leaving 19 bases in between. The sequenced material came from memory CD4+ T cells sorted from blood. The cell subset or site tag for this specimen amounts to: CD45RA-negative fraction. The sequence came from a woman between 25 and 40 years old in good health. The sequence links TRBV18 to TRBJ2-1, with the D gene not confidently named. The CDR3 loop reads CASSSDIWVIDNEQFF. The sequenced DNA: TGTGCCAGCTCATCGGATATTTGGGTGATAGACAATGAGCAGTTCTTC. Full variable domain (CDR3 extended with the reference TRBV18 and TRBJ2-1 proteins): NAGVMQNPRHLVRRRGQEARLRCSPMKGHSHVYWYRQLPEEGLKFMVYLQKENIIDESGMPKERFSAEFPKEGPSILRIQQVVRGDSAAYFCASSSDIWVIDNEQFFGPGTRLTVL.